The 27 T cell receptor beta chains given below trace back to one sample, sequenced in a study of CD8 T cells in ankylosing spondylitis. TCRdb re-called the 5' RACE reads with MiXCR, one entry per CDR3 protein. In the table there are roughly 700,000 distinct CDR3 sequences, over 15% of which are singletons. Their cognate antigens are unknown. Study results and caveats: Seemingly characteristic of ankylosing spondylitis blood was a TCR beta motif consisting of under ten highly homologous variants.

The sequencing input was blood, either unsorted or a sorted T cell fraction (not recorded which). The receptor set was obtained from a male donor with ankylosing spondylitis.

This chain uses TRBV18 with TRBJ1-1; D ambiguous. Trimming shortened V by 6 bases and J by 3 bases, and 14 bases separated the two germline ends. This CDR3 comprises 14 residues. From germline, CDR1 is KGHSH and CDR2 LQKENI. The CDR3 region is CASSQVPSDTEAFF. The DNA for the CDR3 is TGTGCCAGCTCTCAGGTCCCCTCGGACACTGAAGCTTTCTTT.

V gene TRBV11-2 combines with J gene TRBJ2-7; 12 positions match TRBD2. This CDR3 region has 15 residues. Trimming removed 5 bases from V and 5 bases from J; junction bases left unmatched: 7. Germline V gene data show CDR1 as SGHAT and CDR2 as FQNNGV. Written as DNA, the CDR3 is TGTGCCAGCAGCGTGACTAGCGGGGGAGTTAACGAGCAGTACTTC. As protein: CASSVTSGGVNEQYF.

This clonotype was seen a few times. CDR3 DNA sequence: TGTGCCAGCAGCTTGTTAGGAGAAAGCAATCAGCCCCAGCATTTT. This encodes CASSLLGESNQPQHF. The V call is TRBV5-6, the J call TRBJ1-5; the D is unclear. CDR1 is SGHDT, CDR2 YYEEEE, per germline. This CDR3 region has 15 residues. The V and J ends lost 1 base and 1 base respectively, with 9 bases between them.

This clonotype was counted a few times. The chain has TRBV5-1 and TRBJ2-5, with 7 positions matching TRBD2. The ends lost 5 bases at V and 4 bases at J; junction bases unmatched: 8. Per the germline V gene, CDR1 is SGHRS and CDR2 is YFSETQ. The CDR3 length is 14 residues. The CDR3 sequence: CASSSGGSGETQYF. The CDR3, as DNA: TGCGCCAGCAGTTCCGGGGGGTCAGGAGAGACCCAGTACTTC.

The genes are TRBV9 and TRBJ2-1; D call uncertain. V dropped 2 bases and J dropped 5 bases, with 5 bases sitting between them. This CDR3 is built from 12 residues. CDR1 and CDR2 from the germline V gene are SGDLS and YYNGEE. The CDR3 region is CASSVTDNEQFF. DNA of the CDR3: TGTGCCAGCAGCGTCACGGACAATGAGCAGTTCTTC.

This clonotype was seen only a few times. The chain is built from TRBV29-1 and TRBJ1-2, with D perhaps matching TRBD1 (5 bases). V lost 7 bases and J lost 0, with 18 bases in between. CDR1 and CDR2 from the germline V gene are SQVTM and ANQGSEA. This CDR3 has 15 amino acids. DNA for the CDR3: TGCAGCGCGCTAGCAGGGACTTATACTAACTATGGCTACACCTTC. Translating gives CSALAGTYTNYGYTF.

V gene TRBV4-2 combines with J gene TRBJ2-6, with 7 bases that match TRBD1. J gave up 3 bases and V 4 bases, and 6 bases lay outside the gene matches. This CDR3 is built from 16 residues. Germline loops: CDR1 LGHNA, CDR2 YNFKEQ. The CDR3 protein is CASSPETGNGANVLTF. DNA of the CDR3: TGTGCCAGCAGCCCAGAGACAGGGAATGGGGCCAACGTCCTGACTTTC.

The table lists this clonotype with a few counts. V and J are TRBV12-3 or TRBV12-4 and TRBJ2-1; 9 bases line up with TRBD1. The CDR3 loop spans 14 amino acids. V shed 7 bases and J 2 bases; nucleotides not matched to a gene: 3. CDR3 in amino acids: CASTDRGTYNEQFF. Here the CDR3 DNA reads TGTGCCAGCACGGACAGGGGAACCTACAATGAGCAGTTCTTC.

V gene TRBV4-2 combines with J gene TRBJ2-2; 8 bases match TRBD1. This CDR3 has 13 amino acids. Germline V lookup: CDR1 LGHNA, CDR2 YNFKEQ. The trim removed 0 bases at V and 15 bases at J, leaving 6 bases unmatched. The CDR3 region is CASSQDNRQGMFF. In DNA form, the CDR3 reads TGTGCCAGCAGCCAAGATAACCGACAGGGGATGTTTTTT.

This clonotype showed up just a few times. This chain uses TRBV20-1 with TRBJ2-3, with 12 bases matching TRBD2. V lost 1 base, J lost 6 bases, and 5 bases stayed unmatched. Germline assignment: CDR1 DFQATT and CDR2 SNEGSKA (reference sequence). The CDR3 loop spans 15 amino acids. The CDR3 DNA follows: TGCAGTGCTAGAGCTAGCGGGGGGGCCGCGGATACGCAGTATTTT. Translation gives CSARASGGAADTQYF.

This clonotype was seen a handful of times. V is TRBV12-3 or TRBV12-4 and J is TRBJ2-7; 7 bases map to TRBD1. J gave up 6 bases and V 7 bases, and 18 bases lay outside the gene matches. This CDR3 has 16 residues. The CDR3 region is CASTHRDRGVGSEQYF. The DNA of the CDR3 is TGTGCCAGCACCCACCGGGACAGAGGCGTAGGGTCCGAGCAGTACTTC.

CDR3 protein: CASSSRGGDYEQYF. The CDR3 nucleotides are TGCGCCAGCAGCTCCCGGGGCGGGGACTACGAGCAGTACTTC. V usage is TRBV5-1 and J usage is TRBJ2-7; the D gene is possibly TRBD2 (6 bases). CDR3 size: 14 residues. V lost 3 bases, J lost 3 bases, and 13 bases lay in between. Germline lookup yields CDR1 SGHRS and CDR2 YFSETQ.

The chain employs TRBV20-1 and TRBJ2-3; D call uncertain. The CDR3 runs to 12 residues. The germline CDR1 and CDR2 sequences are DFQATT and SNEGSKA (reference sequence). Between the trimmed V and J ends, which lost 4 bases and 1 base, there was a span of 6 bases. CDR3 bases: TGCAGTGCTACGCTAGGCACAGATACGCAGTATTTT. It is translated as CSATLGTDTQYF.

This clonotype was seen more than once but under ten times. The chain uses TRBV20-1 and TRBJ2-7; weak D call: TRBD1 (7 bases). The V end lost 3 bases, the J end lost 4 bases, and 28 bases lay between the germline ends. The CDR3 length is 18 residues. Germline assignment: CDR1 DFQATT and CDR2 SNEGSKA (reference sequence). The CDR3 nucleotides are TGCAGTGCTAGGTCATCCGCGTGGGGACTGAGGGGGCAATACGAGCAGTACTTC. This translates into CSARSSAWGLRGQYEQYF.

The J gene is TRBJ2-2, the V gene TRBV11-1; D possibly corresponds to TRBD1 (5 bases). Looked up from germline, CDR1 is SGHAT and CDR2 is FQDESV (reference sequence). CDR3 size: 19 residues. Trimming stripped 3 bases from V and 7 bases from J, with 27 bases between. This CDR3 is CASSFQTLGLVDLGGELFF. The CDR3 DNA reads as TGTGCCAGCAGCTTTCAAACCTTGGGGCTAGTCGATCTTGGCGGGGAGCTGTTTTTT.

CDR3 protein: CASSLLSGQRANYGYTF. CDR3 in DNA: TGTGCCAGCAGTTTACTATCCGGCCAGCGAGCTAACTATGGCTACACCTTC. The V gene is TRBV28, the J gene TRBJ1-2; D remains unclear. V was pared by 2 bases and J by 0 bases, with 16 bases between. Germline CDR1 is MDHEN and CDR2 is SYDVKM. The CDR3 runs to 17 residues.

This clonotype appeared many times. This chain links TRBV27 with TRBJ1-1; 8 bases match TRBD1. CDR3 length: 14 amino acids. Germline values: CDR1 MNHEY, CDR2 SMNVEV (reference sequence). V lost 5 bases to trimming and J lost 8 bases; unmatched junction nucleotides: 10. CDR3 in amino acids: CASSIQGAVGEAFF. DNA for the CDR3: TGTGCCAGCAGTATTCAGGGGGCAGTGGGGGAAGCTTTCTTT.

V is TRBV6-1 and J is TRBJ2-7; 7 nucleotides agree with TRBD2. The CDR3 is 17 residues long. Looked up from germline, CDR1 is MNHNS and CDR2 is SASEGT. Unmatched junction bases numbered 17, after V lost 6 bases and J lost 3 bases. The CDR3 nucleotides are TGTGCCAGCAGAGGTTCATCCCTCGGCGGGAGCTTCTACGAGCAGTACTTC. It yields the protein CASRGSSLGGSFYEQYF.

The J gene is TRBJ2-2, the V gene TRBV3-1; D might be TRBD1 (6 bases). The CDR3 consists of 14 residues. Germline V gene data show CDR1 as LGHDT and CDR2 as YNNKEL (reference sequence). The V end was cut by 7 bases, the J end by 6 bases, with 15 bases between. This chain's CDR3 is CASTTSRQAGELFF. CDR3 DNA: TGTGCCAGCACCACTTCTCGACAGGCCGGGGAGCTGTTTTTT.

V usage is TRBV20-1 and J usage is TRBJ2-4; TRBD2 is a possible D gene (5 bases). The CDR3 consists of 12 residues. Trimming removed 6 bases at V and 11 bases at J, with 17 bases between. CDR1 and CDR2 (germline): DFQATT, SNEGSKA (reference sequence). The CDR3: CSAAVEGDVQYF. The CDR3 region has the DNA TGCAGTGCGGCGGTAGAGGGAGACGTTCAGTACTTC.

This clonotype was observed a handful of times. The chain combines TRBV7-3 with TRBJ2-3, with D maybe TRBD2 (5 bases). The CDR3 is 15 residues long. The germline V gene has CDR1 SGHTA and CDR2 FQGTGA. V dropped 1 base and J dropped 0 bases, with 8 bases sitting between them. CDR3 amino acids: CASSLRGESTDTQYF. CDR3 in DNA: TGTGCCAGCAGCTTAAGGGGAGAAAGCACAGATACGCAGTATTTT. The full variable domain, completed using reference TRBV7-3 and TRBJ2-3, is GAGVSQTPSNKVTEKGKYVELRCDPISGHTALYWYRQSLGQGPEFLIYFQGTGAADDSGLPNDRFFAVRPEGSVSTLKIQRTERGDSAVYLCASSLRGESTDTQYFGPGTRLTVL.

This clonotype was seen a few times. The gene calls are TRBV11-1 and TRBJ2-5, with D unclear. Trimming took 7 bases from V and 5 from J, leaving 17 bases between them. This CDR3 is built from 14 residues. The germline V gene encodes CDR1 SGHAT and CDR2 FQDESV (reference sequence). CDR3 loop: CASTDGSSGETQYF. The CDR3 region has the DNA TGTGCCAGCACCGACGGGTCCTCCGGGGAGACCCAGTACTTC. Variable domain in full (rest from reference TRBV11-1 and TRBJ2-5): EAEVAQSPRYKITEKSQAVAFWCDPISGHATLYWYRQILGQGPELLVQFQDESVVDDSQLPKDRFSAERLKGVDSTLKIQPAELGDSAMYLCASTDGSSGETQYFGPGTRLLVL.

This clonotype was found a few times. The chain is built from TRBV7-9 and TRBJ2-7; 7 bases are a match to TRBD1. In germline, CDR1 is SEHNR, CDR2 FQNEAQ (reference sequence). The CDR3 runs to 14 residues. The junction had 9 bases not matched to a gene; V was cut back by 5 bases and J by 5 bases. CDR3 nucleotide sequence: TGTGCCAGCAGCCCCCCGGGACAGAAACACGAGCAGTACTTC. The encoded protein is CASSPPGQKHEQYF. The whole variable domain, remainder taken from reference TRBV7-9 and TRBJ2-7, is DTGVSQNPRHKITKRGQNVTFRCDPISEHNRLYWYRQTLGQGPEFLTYFQNEAQLEKSRLLSDRFSAERPKGSFSTLEIQRTEQGDSAMYLCASSPPGQKHEQYFGPGTRLTVT.

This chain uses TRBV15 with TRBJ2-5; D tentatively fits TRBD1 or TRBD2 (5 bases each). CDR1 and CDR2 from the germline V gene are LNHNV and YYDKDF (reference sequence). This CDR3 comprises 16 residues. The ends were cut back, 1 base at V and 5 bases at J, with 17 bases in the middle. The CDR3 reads CATSRGTMGDVETQYF. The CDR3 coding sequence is TGTGCCACCAGCAGAGGGACAATGGGAGATGTGGAGACCCAGTACTTC. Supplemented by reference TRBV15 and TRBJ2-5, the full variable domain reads DAMVIQNPRYQVTQFGKPVTLSCSQTLNHNVMYWYQQKSSQAPKLLFHYYDKDFNNEADTPDNFQSRRPNTSFCFLDIRSPGLGDTAMYLCATSRGTMGDVETQYFGPGTRLLVL.

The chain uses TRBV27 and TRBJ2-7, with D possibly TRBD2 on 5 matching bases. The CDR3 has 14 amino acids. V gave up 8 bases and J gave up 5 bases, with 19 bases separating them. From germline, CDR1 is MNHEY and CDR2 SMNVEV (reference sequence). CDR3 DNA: TGTGCCAGCTATGATTTGGGAGCGCCCCACGAGCAGTACTTC. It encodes CASYDLGAPHEQYF.

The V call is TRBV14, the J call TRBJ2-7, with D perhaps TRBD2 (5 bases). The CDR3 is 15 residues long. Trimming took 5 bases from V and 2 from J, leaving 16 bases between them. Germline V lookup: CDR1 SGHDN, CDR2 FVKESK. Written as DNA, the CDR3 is TGTGCCAGCAGCAACCCGGGAAAGGGAACCTACGAGCAGTACTTC. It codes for CASSNPGKGTYEQYF.

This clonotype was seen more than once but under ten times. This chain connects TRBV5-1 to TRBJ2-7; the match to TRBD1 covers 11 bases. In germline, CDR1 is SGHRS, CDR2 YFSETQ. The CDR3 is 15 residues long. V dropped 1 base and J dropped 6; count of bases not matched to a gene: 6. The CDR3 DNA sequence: TGCGCCAGCAGCTTGATGGGACAGGGGGGTTCCGAGCAGTACTTC. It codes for CASSLMGQGGSEQYF.